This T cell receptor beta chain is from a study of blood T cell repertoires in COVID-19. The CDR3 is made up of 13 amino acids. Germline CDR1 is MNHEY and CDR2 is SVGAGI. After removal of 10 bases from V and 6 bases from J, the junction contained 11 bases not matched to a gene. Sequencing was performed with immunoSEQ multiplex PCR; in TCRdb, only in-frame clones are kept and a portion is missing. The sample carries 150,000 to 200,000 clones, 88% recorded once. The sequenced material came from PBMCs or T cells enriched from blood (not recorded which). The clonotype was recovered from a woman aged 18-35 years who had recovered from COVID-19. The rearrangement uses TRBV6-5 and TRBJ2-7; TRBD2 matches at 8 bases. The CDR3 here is CATHSGDRSEQYF. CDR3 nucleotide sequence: TGTGCCACGCATAGCGGGGATCGGAGCGAGCAGTACTTC.